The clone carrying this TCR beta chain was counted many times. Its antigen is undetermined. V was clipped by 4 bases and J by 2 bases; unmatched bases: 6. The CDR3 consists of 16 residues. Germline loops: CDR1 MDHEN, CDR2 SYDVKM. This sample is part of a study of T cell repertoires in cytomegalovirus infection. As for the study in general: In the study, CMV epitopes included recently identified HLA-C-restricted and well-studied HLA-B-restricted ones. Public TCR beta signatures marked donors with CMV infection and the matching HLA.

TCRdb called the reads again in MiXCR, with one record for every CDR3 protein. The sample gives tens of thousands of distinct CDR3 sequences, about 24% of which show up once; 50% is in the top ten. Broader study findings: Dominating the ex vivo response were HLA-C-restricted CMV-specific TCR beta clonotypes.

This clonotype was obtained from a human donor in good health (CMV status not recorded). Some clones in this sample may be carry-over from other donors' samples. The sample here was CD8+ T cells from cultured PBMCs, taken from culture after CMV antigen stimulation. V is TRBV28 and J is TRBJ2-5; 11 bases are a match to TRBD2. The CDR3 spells CASSSETSGAQETQYF. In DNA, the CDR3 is TGTGCCAGCAGTTCCGAGACTAGCGGGGCTCAAGAGACCCAGTACTTC.